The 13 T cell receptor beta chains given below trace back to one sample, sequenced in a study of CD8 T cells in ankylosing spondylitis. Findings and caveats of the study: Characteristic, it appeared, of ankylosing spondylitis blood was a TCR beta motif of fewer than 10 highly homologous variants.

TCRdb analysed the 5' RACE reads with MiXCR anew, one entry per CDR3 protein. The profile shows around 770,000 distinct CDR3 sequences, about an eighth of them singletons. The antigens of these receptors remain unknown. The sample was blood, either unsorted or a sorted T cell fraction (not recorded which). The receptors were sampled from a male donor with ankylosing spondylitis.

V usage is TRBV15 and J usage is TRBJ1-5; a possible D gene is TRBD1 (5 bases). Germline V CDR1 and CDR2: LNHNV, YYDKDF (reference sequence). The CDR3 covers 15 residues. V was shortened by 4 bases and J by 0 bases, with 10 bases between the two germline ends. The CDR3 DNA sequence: TGTGCCACCAGCATCTACAGGTATAGCAATCAGCCCCAGCATTTT. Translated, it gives CATSIYRYSNQPQHF.

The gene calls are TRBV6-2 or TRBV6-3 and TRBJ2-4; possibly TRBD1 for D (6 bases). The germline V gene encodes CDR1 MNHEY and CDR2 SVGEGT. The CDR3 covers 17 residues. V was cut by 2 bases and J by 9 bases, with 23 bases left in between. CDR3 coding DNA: TGTGCCAGCAGTTACCCAACAGGGTCGTTCCACCAAGGCATTCAGTACTTC. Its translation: CASSYPTGSFHQGIQYF.

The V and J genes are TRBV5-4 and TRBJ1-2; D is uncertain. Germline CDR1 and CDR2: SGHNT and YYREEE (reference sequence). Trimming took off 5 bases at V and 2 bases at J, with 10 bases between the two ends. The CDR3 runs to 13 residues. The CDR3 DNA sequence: TGTGCCAGCAGTACCGACCCCAACTATGGCTACACCTTC. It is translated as CASSTDPNYGYTF.

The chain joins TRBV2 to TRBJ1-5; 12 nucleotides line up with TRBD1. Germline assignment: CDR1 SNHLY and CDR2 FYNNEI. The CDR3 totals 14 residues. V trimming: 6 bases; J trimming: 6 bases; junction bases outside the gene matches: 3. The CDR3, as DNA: TGTGCCAGCAGCGGGACAGGGGGCGTTCAGCCCCAGCATTTT. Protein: CASSGTGGVQPQHF. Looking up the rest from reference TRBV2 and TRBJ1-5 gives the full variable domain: EPEVTQTPSHQVTQMGQEVILRCVPISNHLYFYWYRQILGQKVEFLVSFYNNEISEKSEIFDDQFSVERPDGSNFTLKIRSTKLEDSAMYFCASSGTGGVQPQHFGDGTRLSIL.

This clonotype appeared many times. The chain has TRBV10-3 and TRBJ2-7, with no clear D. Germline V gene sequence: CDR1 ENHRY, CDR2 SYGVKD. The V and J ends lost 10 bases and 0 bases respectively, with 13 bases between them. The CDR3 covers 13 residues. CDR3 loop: CATLKASSYEQYF. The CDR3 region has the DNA TGTGCCACCCTTAAAGCCAGCTCCTACGAGCAGTACTTC.

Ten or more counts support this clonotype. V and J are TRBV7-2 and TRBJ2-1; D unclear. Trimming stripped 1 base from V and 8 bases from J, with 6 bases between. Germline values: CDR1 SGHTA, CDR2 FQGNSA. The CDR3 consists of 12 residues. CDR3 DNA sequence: TGTGCCAGCAGCTTAGATAACGATGAGCAGTTCTTC. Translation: CASSLDNDEQFF.

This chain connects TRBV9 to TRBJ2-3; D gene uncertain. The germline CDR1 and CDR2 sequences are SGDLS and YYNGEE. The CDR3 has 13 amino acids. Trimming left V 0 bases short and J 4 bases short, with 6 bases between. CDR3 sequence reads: CASSVARADTQYF. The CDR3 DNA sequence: TGTGCCAGCAGCGTAGCAAGGGCAGATACGCAGTATTTT.

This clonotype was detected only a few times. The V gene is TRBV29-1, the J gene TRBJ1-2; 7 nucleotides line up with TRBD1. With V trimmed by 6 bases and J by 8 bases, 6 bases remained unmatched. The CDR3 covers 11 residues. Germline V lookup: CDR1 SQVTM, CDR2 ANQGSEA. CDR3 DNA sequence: TGCAGCGTAACCGGGACAGACGGCTACACCTTC. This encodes CSVTGTDGYTF.

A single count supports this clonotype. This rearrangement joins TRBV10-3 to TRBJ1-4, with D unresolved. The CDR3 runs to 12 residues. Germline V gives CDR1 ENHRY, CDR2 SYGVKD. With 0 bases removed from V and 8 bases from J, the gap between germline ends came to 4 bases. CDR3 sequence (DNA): TGTGCCATCAGTGAGTCGTTCGAAAAACTGTTTTTT. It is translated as CAISESFEKLFF.

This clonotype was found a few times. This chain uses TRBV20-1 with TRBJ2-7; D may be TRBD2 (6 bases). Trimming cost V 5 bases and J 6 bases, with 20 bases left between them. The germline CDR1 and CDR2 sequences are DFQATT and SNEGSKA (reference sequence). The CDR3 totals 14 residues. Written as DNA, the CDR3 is TGCAGTGCTGTTCAGGGACTTCGTCGCGGCGAGCAGTACTTC. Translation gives CSAVQGLRRGEQYF.

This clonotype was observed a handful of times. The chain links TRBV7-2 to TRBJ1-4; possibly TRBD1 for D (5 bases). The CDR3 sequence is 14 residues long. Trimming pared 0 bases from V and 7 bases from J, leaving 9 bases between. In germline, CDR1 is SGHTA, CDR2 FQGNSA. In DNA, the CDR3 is TGTGCCAGCAGCTTAGCCAGGGAGAGTGAAAAACTGTTTTTT. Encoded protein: CASSLARESEKLFF. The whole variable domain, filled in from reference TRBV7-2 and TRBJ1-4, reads GAGVSQSPSNKVTEKGKDVELRCDPISGHTALYWYRQSLGQGLEFLIYFQGNSAPDKSGLPSDRFSAERTGGSVSTLTIQRTQQEDSAVYLCASSLARESEKLFFGSGTQLSVL.

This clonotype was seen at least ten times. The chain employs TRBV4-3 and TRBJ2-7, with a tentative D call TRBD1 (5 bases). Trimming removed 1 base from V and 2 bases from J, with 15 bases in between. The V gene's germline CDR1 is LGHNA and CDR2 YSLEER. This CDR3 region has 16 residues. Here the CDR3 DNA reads TGCGCCAGCAGCCAAGGGGGCCTAACCCTCCCCTACGAGCAGTACTTC. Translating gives CASSQGGLTLPYEQYF.

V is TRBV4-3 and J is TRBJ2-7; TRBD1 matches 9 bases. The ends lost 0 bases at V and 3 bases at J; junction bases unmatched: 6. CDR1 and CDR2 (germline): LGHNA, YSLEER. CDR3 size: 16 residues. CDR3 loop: CASSQDVWTGDYEQYF. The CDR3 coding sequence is TGCGCCAGCAGCCAAGATGTTTGGACAGGGGACTACGAGCAGTACTTC.